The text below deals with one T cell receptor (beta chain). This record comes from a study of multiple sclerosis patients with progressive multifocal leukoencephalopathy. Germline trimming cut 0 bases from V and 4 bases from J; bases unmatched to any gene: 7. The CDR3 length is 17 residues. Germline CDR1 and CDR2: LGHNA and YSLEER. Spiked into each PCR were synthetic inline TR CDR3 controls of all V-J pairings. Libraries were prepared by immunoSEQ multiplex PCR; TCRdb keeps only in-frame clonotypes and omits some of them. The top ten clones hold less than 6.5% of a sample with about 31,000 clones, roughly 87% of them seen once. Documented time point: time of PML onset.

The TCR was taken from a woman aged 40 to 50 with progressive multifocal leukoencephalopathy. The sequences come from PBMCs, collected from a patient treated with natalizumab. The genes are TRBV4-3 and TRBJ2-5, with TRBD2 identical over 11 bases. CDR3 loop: CASSQDYSGGAGETQYF. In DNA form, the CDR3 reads TGCGCCAGCAGCCAAGACTATAGCGGGGGGGCGGGAGAGACCCAGTACTTC.